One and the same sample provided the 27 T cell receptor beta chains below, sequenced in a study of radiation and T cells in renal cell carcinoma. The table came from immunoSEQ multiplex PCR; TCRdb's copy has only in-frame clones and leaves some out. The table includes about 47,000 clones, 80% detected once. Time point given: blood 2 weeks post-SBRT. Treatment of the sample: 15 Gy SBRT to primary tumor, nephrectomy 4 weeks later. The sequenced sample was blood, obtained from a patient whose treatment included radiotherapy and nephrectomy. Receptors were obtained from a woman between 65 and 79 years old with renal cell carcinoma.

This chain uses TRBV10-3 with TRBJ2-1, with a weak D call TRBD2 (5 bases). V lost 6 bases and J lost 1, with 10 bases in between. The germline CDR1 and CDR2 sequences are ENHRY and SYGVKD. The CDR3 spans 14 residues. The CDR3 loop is CAIRREKSYNEQFF. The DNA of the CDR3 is TGTGCCATCAGGAGGGAGAAGTCCTACAATGAGCAGTTCTTC.

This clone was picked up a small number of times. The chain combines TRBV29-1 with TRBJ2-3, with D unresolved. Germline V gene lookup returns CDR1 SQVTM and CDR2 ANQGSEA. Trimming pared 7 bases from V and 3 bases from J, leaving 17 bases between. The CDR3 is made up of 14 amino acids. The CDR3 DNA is TGCAGCGCCATAAGCCCCATGAGTACAGATACGCAGTATTTT. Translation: CSAISPMSTDTQYF.

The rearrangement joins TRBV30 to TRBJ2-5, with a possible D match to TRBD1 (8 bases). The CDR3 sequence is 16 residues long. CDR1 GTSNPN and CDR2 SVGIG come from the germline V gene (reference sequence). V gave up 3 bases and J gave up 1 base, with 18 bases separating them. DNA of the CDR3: TGTGCCTGGAGAGGGAGGGGCCAGGGGGCCCAAGAGACCCAGTACTTC. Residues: CAWRGRGQGAQETQYF.

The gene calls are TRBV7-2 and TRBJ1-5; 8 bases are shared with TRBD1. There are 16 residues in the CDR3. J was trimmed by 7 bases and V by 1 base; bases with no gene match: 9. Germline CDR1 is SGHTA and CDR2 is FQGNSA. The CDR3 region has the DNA TGTGCCAGCAGCTTAGTATCAGGGGGCGCAGGACAGCCCCAGCATTTT. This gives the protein CASSLVSGGAGQPQHF.

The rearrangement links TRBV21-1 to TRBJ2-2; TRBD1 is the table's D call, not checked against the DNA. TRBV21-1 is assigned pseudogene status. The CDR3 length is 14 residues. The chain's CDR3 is CASISQGANGELFF. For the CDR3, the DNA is TGTGCCAGCATCTCACAGGGGGCAAACGGGGAGCTGTTTTTT.

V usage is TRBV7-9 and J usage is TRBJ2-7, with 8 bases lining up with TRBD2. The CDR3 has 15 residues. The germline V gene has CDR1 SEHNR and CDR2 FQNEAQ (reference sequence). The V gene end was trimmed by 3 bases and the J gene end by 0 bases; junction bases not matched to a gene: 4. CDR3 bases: TGTGCCAGCAGCTTTGCTAGCGGGTCCTCCTACGAGCAGTACTTC. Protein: CASSFASGSSYEQYF. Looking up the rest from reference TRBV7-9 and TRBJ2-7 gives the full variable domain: DTGVSQNPRHKITKRGQNVTFRCDPISEHNRLYWYRQTLGQGPEFLTYFQNEAQLEKSRLLSDRFSAERPKGSFSTLEIQRTEQGDSAMYLCASSFASGSSYEQYFGPGTRLTVT.

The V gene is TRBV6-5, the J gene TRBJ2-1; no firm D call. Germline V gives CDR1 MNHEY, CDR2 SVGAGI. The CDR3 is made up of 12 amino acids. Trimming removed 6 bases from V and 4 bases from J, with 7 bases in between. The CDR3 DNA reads TGTGCCAGCAGGGCGGCTTACAATGAGCAGTTCTTC. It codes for CASRAAYNEQFF.

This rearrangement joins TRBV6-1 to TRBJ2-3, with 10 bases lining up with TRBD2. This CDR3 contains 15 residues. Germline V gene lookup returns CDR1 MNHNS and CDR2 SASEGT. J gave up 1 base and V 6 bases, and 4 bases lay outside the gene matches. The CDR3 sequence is CASSESGGGTDTQYF. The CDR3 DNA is TGTGCCAGCAGCGAGAGCGGGGGGGGCACAGATACGCAGTATTTT.

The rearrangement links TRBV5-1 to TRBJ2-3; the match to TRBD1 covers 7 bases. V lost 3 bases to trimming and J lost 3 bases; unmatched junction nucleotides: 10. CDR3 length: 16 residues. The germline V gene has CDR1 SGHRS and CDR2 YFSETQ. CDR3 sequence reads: CASSSYSTGATDTQYF. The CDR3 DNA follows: TGCGCCAGCAGCTCCTACTCTACAGGGGCAACAGATACGCAGTATTTT.

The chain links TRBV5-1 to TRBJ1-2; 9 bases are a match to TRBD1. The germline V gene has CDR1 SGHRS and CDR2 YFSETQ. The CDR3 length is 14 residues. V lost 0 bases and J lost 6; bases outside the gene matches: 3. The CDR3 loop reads CASSLGQGEDGYTF. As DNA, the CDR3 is TGCGCCAGCAGCTTGGGACAGGGGGAAGATGGCTACACCTTC. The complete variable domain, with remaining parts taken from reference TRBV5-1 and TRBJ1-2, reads KAGVTQTPRYLIKTRGQQVTLSCSPISGHRSVSWYQQTPGQGLQFLFEYFSETQRNKGNFPGRFSGRQFSNSRSEMNVSTLELGDSALYLCASSLGQGEDGYTFGSGTRLTVV.

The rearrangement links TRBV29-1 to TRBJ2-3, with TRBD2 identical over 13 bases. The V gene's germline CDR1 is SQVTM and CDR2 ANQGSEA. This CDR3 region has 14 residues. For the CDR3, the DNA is TGCGGGACTAGCGGGGAAGTAGGCACAGATACGCAGTATTTT. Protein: CGTSGEVGTDTQYF.

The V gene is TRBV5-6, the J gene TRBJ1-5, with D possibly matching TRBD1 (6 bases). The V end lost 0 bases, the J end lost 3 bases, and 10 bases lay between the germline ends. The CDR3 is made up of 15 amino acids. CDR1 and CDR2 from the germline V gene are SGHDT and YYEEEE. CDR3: CASSLGGAINQPQHF. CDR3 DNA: TGTGCCAGCAGCTTGGGGGGGGCTATCAATCAGCCCCAGCATTTT.

The DNA of the CDR3 is TGCGCCAGCAGCCCCCGGGGCTCGGACAGGGAAGCTTTCTTT. It yields the protein CASSPRGSDREAFF. The genes are TRBV5-1 and TRBJ1-1; 7 positions agree with TRBD1. The trim removed 4 bases at V and 8 bases at J, leaving 11 bases unmatched. Germline CDR1 is SGHRS and CDR2 is YFSETQ. The CDR3 sequence is 14 residues long.

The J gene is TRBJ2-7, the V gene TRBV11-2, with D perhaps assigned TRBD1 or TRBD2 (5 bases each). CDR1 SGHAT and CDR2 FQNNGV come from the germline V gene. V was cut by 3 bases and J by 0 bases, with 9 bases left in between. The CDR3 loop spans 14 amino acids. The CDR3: CASSFGGYSYEQYF. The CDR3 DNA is TGTGCCAGCAGCTTTGGGGGATACTCCTACGAGCAGTACTTC.

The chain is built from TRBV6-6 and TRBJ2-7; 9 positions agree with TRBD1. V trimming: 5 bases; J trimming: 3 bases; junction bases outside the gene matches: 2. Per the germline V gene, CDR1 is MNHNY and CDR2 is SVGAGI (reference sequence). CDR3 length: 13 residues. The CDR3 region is CASSPDRGYEQYF. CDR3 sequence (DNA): TGTGCCAGCAGTCCGGACAGGGGCTACGAGCAGTACTTC.

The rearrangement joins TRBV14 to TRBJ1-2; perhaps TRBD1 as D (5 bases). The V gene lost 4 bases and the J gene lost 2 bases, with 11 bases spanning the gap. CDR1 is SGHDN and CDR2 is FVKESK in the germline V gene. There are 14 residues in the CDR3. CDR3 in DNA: TGTGCCAGCAGCCCCTGGGGGGGGAACTATGGCTACACCTTC. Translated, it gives CASSPWGGNYGYTF.

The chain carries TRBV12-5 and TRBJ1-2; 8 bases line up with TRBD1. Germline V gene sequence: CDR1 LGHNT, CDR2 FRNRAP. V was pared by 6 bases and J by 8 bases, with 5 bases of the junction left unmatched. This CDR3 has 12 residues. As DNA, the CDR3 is TGTGCTAGTGGGCGGGACAGGTGGGGCTACACCTTC. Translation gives CASGRDRWGYTF.

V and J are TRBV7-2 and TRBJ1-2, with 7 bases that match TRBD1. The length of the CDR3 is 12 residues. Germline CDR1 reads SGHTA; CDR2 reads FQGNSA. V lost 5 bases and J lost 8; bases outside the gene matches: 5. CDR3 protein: CASSPDRVGYTF. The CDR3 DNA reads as TGTGCCAGCAGCCCAGACAGGGTCGGCTACACCTTC. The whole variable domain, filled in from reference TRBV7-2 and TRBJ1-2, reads GAGVSQSPSNKVTEKGKDVELRCDPISGHTALYWYRQSLGQGLEFLIYFQGNSAPDKSGLPSDRFSAERTGGSVSTLTIQRTQQEDSAVYLCASSPDRVGYTFGSGTRLTVV.

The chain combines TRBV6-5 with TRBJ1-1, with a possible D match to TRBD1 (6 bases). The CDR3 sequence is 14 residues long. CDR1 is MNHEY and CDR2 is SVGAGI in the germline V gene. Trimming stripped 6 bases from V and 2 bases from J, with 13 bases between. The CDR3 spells CASSRTGHNTEAFF. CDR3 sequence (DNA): TGTGCCAGCAGCCGTACAGGGCACAACACTGAAGCTTTCTTT.

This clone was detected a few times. The CDR3, as DNA: TGTGCCAGCAGCCCCGGACTAGCGGGCCAAGAGACCCAGTACTTC. Translating it yields CASSPGLAGQETQYF. This chain connects TRBV11-2 to TRBJ2-5; TRBD2 matches at 11 bases. The CDR3 is 15 amino acids. The germline CDR1 and CDR2 sequences are SGHAT and FQNNGV. Trimming at V came to 5 bases and at J to 1 base, leaving 3 bases not matched to a gene. Full variable domain (outside the CDR3, taken from reference TRBV11-2 and TRBJ2-5): EAGVAQSPRYKIIEKRQSVAFWCNPISGHATLYWYQQILGQGPKLLIQFQNNGVVDDSQLPKDRFSAERLKGVDSTLKIQPAKLEDSAVYLCASSPGLAGQETQYFGPGTRLLVL.

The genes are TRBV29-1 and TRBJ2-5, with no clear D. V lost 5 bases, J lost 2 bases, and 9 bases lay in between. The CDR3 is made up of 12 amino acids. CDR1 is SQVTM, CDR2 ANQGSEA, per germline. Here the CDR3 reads CSVSVSQETQYF. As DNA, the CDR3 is TGCAGCGTTAGCGTTTCGCAAGAGACCCAGTACTTC.

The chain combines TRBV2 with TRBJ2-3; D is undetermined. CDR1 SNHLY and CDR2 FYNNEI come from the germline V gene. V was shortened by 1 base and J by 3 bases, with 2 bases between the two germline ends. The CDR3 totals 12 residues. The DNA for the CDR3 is TGTGCCAGCAGTGAAGTTACAGATACGCAGTATTTT. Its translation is CASSEVTDTQYF.

The DNA of the CDR3 is TGTGCCAGTAGACCGACAGGGACTAGCGGGAGTAATGAGCAGTTCTTC. The encoded protein is CASRPTGTSGSNEQFF. The chain couples TRBV19 to TRBJ2-1, with 14 bases aligning to TRBD2. CDR3 size: 16 residues. The germline V gene has CDR1 LNHDA and CDR2 SQIVND (reference sequence). J lost 7 bases, V lost 6 bases, and 8 bases had no gene match.

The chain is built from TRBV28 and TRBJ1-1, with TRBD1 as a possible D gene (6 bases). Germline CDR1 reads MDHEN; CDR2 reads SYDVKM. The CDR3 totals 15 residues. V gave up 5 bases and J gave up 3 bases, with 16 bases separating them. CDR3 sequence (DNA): TGTGCCAGCAGTATACCAGGGAAGGGGGACACTGAAGCTTTCTTT. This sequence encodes CASSIPGKGDTEAFF. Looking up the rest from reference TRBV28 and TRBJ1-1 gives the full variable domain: DVKVTQSSRYLVKRTGEKVFLECVQDMDHENMFWYRQDPGLGLRLIYFSYDVKMKEKGDIPEGYSVSREKKERFSLILESASTNQTSMYLCASSIPGKGDTEAFFGQGTRLTVV.

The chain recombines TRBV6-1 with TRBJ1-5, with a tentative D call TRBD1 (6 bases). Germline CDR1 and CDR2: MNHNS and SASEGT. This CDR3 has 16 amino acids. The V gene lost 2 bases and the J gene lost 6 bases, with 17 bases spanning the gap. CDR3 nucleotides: TGTGCCAGCAGTGAAAGGGCAGGGGTTGCGGGTCAGCCCCAGCATTTT. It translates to CASSERAGVAGQPQHF.

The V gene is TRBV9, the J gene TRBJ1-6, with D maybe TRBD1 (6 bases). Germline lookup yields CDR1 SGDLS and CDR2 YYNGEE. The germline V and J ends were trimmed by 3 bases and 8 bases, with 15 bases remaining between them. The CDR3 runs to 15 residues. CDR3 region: CASSARDRTDSPLHF. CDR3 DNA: TGTGCCAGCAGCGCCAGAGACAGGACGGATTCACCCCTCCACTTT. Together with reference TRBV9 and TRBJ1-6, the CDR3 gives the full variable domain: DSGVTQTPKHLITATGQRVTLRCSPRSGDLSVYWYQQSLDQGLQFLIQYYNGEERAKGNILERFSAQQFPDLHSELNLSSLELGDSALYFCASSARDRTDSPLHFGNGTRLTVT.

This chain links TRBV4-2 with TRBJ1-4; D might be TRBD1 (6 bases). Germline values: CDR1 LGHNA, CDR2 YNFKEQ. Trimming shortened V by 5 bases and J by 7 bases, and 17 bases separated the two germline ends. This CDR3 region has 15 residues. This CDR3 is CASSSGPRGREKLFF. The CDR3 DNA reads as TGTGCCAGCAGCAGTGGACCCAGGGGTCGTGAAAAACTGTTTTTT.